This TCR beta chain was observed in a study of tumor-infiltrating lymphocytes in localized non-small cell lung cancer. Trimming pared 3 bases from V and 6 bases from J, leaving 14 bases between. The CDR3 runs to 15 residues. Germline-derived CDR1 and CDR2 are MNHEY and SVGAGI. Clones were sequenced by immunoSEQ multiplex PCR, and TCRdb holds only the in-frame ones, with some missing. In the table there are just under 30,000 clones, approximately 83% of which are singletons. V gene TRBV6-5 combines with J gene TRBJ2-2; possibly TRBD2 for D (7 bases). This receptor was obtained from a human donor with non-small cell lung cancer. The source material was lung tumor tissue. The CDR3 region has the DNA TGTGCCAGCAGTTATACAGGGAGGGGCCCCGGGGAGCTGTTTTTT. Translated: CASSYTGRGPGELFF.